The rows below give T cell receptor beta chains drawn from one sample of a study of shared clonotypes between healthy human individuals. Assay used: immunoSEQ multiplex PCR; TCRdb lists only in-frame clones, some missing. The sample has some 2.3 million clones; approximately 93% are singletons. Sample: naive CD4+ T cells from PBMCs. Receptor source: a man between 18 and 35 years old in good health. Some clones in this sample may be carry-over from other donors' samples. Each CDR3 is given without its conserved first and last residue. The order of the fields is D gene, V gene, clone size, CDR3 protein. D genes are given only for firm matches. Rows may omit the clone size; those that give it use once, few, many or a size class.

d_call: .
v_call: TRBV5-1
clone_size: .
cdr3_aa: ASSLRSPNGGNEKLF

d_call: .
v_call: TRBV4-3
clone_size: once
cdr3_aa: ASSQNPWMGAGTEAF

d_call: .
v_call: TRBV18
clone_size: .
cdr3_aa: ASSPRDTGYEQY

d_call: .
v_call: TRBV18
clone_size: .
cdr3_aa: ASSPPGNTGELF

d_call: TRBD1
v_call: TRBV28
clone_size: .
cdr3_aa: ASSLSRTGYEQF

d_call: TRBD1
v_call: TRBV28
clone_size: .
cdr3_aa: ASSPQGAGTGELF

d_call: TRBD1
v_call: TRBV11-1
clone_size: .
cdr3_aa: ASSFPPGTDPNYGYT

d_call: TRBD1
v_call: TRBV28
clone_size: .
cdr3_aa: ASRRGTGGYEQY

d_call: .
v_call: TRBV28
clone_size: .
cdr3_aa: ASRTGGSNQPQH

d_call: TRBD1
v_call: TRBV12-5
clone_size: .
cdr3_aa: ASGLYKNGWDSHYEQY

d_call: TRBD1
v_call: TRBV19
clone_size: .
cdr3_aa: ASSPRTGRGYYGYT

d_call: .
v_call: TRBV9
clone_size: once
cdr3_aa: ASSVAIGGGNTIY

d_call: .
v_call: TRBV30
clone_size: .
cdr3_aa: AWSGAGTAGTSPYEQY

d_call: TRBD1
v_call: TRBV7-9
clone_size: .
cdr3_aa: ASSRGGQDTYEQY

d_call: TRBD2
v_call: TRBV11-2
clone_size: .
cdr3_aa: ASSLLAGHFTDTQY

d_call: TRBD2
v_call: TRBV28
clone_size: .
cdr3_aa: ASRGGFHEQY

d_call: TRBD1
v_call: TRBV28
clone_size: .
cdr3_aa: ASRAGGVDNEQF

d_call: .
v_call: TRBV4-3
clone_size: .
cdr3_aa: ASSHGVGIDQPQH

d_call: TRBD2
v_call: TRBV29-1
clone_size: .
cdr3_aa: SVLFGREPLNEQY

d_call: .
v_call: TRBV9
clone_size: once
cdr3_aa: ASSATSWGTDTQY

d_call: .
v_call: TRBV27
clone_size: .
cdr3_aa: ASSPPFPQGEAF

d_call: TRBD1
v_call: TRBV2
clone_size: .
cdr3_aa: ASSPNRGEYEQY

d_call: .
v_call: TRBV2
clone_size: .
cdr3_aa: ASSELTRGTGELF

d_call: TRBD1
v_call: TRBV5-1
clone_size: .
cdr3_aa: ASSLVRDRGTYEQY

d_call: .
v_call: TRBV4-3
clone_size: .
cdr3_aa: ASSLMEGSNQPQH

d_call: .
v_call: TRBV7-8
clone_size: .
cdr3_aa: ASSLGREDGYT

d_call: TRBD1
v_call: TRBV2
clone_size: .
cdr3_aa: ASTPGTGYEQY

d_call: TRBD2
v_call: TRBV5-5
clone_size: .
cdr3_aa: ASSPLLAANTGELF

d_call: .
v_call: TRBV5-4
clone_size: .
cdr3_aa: ASSFGDINYEQY

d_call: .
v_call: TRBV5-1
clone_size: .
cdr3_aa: ASSAGLDPWGTEAF

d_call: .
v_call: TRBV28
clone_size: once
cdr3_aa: ASSLLGYYTEQY

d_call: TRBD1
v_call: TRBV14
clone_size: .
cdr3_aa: ASSHRDRLRPQH

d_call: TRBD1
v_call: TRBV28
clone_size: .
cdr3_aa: ASSSTGANQETQY

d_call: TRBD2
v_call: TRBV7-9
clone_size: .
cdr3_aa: ASSIAGGTDTQY

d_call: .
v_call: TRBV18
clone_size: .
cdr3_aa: ASSPVSSSGNTIY

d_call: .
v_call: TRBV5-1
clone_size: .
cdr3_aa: ASSLTPGVNTGELF

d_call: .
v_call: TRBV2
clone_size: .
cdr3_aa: ASSGSYEQY

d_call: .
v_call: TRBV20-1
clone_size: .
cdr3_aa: SARFGNTIY

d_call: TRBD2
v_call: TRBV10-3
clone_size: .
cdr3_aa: AIAILAGGPDGEQY

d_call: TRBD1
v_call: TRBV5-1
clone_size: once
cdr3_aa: ASRSGTGGGYGYT

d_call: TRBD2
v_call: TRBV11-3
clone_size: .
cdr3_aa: ASSSTSGRSSYNEQF

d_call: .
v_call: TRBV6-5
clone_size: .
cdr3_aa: ASSYGGLGRGNTIY

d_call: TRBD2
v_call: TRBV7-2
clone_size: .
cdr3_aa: ASSLAGASGRLGQY

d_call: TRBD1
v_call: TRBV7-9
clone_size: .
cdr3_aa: ASSRTGAQMADTQY

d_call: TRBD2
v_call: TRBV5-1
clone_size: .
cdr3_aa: ASSSPSASGVSAYEQY

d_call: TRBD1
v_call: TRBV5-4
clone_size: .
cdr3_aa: ASSPTGTGANNEQF

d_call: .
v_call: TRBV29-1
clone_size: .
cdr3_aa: SVGQRLTNYGYT

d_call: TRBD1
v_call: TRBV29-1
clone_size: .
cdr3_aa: SPLGTAYEQY

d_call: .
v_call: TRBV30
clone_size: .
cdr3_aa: AWSLGGGYT

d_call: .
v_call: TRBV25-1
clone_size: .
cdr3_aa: ASSGVGGPNQPQH

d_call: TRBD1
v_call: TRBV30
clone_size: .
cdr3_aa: AWSPPDRGYGYT

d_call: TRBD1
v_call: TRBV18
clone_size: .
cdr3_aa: ASSPTFRDRGPATNEKLF

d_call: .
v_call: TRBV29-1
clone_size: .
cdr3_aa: SVHDSRTDTQY

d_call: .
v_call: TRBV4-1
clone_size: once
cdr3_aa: ASSQGLGVFNTDTQY

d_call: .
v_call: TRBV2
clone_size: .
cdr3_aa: ASSEEVGRAF

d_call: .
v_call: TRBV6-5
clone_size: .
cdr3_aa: ASSYSNRGGEQY